This T cell receptor beta chain was identified during a study of blood T cell repertoires in COVID-19. Study information: T cells, B-cell-depleted T cells, or PBMCs provided the cDNA or gDNA that served as material.

Study processing details: Amplification of reference gene primers was used by the study to estimate nucleated cell counts. The data were produced by immunoSEQ multiplex PCR, yet TCRdb's version contains in-frame clones alone and is incomplete. The DNA gave D and trimming, while V, J and clone size come from that table. The sample lists 150,000 to 200,000 clones; around 80% were seen once. This clonotype was obtained from a man aged 55 to 70 with acute or convalescent COVID-19. The sequencing sample was made of peripheral blood.

The CDR3 here is CSASWGQGRSRTQYF. The CDR3, as DNA: TGCAGTGCTAGTTGGGGTCAGGGAAGATCCCGGACGCAGTATTTT. This rearrangement joins TRBV20-1 to TRBJ2-3; maybe TRBD1 (5 bases). The CDR3 has 15 amino acids. Between the trimmed V and J ends, which lost 3 bases and 9 bases, there was a span of 22 bases. Looked up from germline, CDR1 is DFQATT and CDR2 is SNEGSKA (reference sequence).